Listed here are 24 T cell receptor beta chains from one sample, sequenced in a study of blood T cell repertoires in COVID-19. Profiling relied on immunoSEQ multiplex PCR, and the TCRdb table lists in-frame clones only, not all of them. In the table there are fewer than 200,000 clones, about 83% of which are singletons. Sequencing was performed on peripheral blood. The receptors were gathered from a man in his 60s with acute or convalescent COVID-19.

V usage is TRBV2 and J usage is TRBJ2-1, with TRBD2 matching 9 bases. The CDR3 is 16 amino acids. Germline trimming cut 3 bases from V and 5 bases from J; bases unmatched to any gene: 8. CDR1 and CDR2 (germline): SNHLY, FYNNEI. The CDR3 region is CASSEVIAGVNNEQFF. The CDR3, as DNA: TGTGCCAGCAGTGAGGTAATAGCGGGGGTTAACAATGAGCAGTTCTTC.

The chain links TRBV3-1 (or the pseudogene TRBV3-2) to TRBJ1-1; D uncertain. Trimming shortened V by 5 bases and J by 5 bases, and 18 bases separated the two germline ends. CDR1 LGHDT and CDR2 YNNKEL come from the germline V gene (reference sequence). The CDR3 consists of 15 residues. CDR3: CASSSSSLLRTEAFF. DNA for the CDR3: TGTGCCAGCAGCTCGTCGTCGCTGCTGCGGACTGAAGCTTTCTTT.

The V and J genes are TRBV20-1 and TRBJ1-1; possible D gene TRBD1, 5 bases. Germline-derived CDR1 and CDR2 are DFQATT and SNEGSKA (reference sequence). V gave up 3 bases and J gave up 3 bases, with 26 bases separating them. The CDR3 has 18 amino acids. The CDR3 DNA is TGCAGTGCTAGTGTGCCCAGGGCGGCTTTGTTTTTCGACACTGAAGCTTTCTTT. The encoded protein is CSASVPRAALFFDTEAFF.

In nucleotides, the CDR3 is TGTGCCAGCAGCGCGTCTAGCGGGGGGGCCACCGGGGAGCTGTTTTTT. It specifies CASSASSGGATGELFF. V and J are TRBV9 and TRBJ2-2; 12 nucleotides agree with TRBD2. CDR3 size: 16 residues. Germline V gene lookup returns CDR1 SGDLS and CDR2 YYNGEE. The trim removed 3 bases at V and 4 bases at J, leaving 4 bases unmatched. Variable domain in full (rest from reference TRBV9 and TRBJ2-2): DSGVTQTPKHLITATGQRVTLRCSPRSGDLSVYWYQQSLDQGLQFLIQYYNGEERAKGNILERFSAQQFPDLHSELNLSSLELGDSALYFCASSASSGGATGELFFGEGSRLTVL.

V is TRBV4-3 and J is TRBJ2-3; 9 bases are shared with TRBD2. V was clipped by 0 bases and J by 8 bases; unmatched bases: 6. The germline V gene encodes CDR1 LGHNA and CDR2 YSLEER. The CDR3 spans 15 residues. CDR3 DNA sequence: TGCGCCAGCAGCCAAGATAGCGGGGGTTTTCTTACGCAGTATTTT. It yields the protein CASSQDSGGFLTQYF.

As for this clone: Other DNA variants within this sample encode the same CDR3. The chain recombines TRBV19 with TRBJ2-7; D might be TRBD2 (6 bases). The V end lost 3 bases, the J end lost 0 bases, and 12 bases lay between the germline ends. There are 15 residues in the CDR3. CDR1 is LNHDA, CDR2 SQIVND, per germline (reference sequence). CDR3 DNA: TGTGCCAGTAGTATGACCCCCGGGAGCTCCTACGAGCAGTACTTC. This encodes CASSMTPGSSYEQYF.

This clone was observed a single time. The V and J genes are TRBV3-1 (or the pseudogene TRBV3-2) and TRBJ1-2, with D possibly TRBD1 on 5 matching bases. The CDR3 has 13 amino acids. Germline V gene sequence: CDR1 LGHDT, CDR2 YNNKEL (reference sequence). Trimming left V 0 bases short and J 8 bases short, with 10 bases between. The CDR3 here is CASSQDGRQGYTF. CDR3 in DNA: TGTGCCAGCAGCCAAGATGGTCGACAGGGCTACACCTTC.

The CDR3 bases are TGCGCCAGCAGCCAAAGTCAGAACACCTACGAGCAGTACTTC. Encoded protein: CASSQSQNTYEQYF. The gene calls are TRBV4-1 and TRBJ2-7; D remains unclear. CDR3 length equals 14 residues. Germline V CDR1 and CDR2: MGHRA, YSYEKL. The V gene lost 2 bases and the J gene lost 2 bases, with 10 bases spanning the gap.

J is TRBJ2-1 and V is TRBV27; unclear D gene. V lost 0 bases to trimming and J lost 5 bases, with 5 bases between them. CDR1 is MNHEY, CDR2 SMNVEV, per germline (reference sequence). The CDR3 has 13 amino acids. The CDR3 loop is CASSLSGDNEQFF. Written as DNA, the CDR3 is TGTGCCAGCAGTTTATCCGGAGACAATGAGCAGTTCTTC.

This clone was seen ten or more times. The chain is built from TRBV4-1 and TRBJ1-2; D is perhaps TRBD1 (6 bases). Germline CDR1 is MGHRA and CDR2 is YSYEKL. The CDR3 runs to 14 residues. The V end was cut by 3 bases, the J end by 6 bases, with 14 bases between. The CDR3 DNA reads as TGCGCCAGCAGCCACATTGGACAGAGGGATGGCTACACCTTC. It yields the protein CASSHIGQRDGYTF.

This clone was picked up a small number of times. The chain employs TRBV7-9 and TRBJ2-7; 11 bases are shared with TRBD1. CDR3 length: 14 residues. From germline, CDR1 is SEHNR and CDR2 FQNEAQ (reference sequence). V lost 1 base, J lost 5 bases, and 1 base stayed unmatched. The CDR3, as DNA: TGTGCCAGCAGCTTAGGGACAGGGGGCCACGAGCAGTACTTC. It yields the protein CASSLGTGGHEQYF.

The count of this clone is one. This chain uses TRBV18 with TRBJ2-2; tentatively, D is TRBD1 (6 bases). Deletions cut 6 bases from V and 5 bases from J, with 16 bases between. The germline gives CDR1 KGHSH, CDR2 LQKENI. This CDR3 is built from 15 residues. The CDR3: CASSYPGQWTGELFF. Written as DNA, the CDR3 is TGTGCCAGCTCTTATCCGGGACAATGGACCGGGGAGCTGTTTTTT.

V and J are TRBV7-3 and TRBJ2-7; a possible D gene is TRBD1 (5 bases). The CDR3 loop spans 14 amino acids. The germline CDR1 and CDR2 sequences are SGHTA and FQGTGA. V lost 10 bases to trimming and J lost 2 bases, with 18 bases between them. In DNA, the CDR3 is TGTGCCACCACTGGGGCGGATAGTACCTACGAGCAGTACTTC. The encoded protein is CATTGADSTYEQYF.

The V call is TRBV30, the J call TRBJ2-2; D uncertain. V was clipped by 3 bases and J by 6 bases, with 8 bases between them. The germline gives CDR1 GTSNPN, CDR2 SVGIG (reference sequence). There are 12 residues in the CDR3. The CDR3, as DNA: TGTGCCTGGAGGTATAATTCCGGGGAGCTGTTTTTT. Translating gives CAWRYNSGELFF.

The chain's CDR3 is CASSYGGDIQPQHF. The CDR3 region has the DNA TGTGCCAGCAGTTACGGAGGGGATATTCAGCCCCAGCATTTT. V gene TRBV6-2 or TRBV6-3 combines with J gene TRBJ1-5; D is perhaps TRBD1 (5 bases). Germline assignment: CDR1 MNHEY and CDR2 SVGEGT. The CDR3 runs 14 residues. The V end was cut by 2 bases, the J end by 6 bases, with 11 bases between.

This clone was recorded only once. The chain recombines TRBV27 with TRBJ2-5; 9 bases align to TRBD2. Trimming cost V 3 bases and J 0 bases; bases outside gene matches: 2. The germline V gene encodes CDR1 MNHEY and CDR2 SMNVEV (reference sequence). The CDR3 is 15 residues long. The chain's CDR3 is CASSFSGGNQETQYF. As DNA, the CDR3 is TGTGCCAGCAGTTTCAGCGGGGGGAACCAAGAGACCCAGTACTTC.

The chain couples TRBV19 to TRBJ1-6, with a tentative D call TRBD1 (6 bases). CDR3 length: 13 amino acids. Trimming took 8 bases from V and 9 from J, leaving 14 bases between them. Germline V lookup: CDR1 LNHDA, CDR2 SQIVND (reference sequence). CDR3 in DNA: TGTGCCAGTCGGGGGGGCTTGTTTTCACCCCTCCACTTT. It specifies CASRGGLFSPLHF.

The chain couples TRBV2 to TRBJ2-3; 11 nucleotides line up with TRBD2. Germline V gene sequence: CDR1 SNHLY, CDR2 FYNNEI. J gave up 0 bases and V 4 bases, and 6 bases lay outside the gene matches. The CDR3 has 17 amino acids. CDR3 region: CASSGLAGRASTDTQYF. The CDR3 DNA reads TGTGCCAGCAGTGGACTAGCGGGGAGGGCTAGCACAGATACGCAGTATTTT. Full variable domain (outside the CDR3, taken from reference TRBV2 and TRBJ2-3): EPEVTQTPSHQVTQMGQEVILRCVPISNHLYFYWYRQILGQKVEFLVSFYNNEISEKSEIFDDQFSVERPDGSNFTLKIRSTKLEDSAMYFCASSGLAGRASTDTQYFGPGTRLTVL.

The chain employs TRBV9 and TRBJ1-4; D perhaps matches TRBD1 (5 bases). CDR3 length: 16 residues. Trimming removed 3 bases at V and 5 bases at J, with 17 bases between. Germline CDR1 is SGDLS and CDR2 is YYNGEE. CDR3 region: CASSAGVHGINEKLFF. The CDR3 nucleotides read TGTGCCAGCAGCGCGGGGGTACATGGTATAAATGAAAAACTGTTTTTT.

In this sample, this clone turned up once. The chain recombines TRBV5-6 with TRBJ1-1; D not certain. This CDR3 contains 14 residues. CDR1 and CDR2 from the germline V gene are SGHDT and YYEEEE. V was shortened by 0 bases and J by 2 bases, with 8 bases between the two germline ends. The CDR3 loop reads CASSLVQTNTEAFF. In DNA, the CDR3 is TGTGCCAGCAGCTTGGTACAGACCAACACTGAAGCTTTCTTT.

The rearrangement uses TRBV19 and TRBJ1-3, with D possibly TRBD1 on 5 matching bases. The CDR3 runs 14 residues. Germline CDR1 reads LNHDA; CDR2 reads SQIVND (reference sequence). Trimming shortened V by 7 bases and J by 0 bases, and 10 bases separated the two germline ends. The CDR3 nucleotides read TGTGCCAGTATGACGACAGACTCTGGAAACACCATATATTTT. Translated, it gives CASMTTDSGNTIYF.

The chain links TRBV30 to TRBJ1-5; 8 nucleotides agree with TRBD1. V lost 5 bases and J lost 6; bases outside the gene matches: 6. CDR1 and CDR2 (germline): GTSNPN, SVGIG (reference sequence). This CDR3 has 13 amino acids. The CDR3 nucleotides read TGTGCCTGGGATCAGGGGGCGGGTCAGCCCCAGCATTTT. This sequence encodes CAWDQGAGQPQHF.

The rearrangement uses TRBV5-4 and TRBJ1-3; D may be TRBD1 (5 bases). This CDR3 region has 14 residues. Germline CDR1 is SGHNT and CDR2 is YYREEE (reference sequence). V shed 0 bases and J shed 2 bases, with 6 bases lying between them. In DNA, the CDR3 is TGTGCCAGCAGCTTGGCGGGGGCTGGAAACACCATATATTTT. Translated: CASSLAGAGNTIYF.

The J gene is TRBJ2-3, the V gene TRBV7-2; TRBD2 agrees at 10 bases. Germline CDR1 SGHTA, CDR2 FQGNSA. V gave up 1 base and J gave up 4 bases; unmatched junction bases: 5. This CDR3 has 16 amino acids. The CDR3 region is CASSLVQRGGADTQYF. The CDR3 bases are TGTGCCAGCAGCTTAGTACAGCGGGGGGGGGCAGATACGCAGTATTTT.